This is a list of T cell receptor beta chains from one sample in a study of OX40 agonist ivuxolimab in advanced cancers. Profiled with immunoSEQ multiplex PCR; TCRdb holds only in-frame clones, not every one. The sample contains roughly 60,000 clones, roughly 84% of which appear only once. Source: CD4+ or CD8+ T cells sorted from blood, taken in a trial of the OX40 agonist ivuxolimab. Receptor source: an adult with an advanced solid tumor such as melanoma, head and neck, liver or kidney cancer. CDR3s include the opening cysteine and the closing phenylalanine or tryptophan. Each record gives: J gene, V gene, D gene, clone size, CDR3 DNA, CDR3 protein. A D gene is named only where the DNA matches it firmly. Expanded clones are given a class, and other clones once, few, many or no size at all.

TRBJ2-3 | TRBV28 | TRBD1 | - | TGTGCCAGCAGTTCCAATGGACAGGGACTGCGCACAGATACGCAGTATTTT | CASSSNGQGLRTDTQYF
TRBJ1-5 | TRBV19 | - | - | TGTGCCAGTAGTATAGTCCCAGGACATAGCAATCAGCCCCAGCATTTT | CASSIVPGHSNQPQHF
TRBJ2-1 | TRBV11-3 | - | - | TGTGCCAGCAGCTTAAGTGGGGGGGACAGTGAGCAGTTCTTC | CASSLSGGDSEQFF
TRBJ2-3 | TRBV5-1 | - | - | TGCGCCAGCAGCTTAAGGGGCCCCGGCACAGATACGCAGTATTTT | CASSLRGPGTDTQYF
TRBJ1-3 | TRBV6-4 | - | - | TGTGCCAGCAGTGACCTCTACGCGGGCGGAGGCTACTCTGGAAACACCATATATTTT | CASSDLYAGGGYSGNTIYF
TRBJ1-6 | TRBV28 | TRBD1 | few | TGTGCCAGCAGTTTGCCGGGACAGTATTCACCCCTCCACTTT | CASSLPGQYSPLHF
TRBJ2-2 | TRBV7-9 | TRBD1 | - | TGTGCCAGCAGCTACAGGGGCTATAACACCGGGGAGCTGTTTTTT | CASSYRGYNTGELFF
TRBJ2-7 | TRBV11-2 | - | - | TGTGCCAGCAACCCAAAAGGTAGCGGAAGTAGTTACGAGCAGTACTTC | CASNPKGSGSSYEQYF
TRBJ2-3 | TRBV5-1 | - | - | TGCGCCAGCAGCTTCTCCTCGGCGGGGCCCACAGATACGCAGTATTTT | CASSFSSAGPTDTQYF
TRBJ2-7 | TRBV19 | TRBD2 | - | TGTGCCAGTAGTATTGGGGGGGGTAGAGGTTCCTACGAGCAGTACTTC | CASSIGGGRGSYEQYF
TRBJ2-5 | TRBV2 | TRBD2 | - | TGTGCCAGCAGTGCGACTAGCGGGAAGGGAAAGGAGACCCAGTACTTC | CASSATSGKGKETQYF
TRBJ2-3 | TRBV11-3 | - | - | TGTGCCAGCAGCTTAGGAGGATCGACATGGGGATCCGTCCAGTATTTT | CASSLGGSTWGSVQYF
TRBJ2-5 | TRBV19 | TRBD2 | - | TGTGCCAGTAATCGGCGAGGGACTAGCGGTGACGAGACCCAGTACTTC | CASNRRGTSGDETQYF
TRBJ1-5 | TRBV6-1 | - | - | TGTGCCAGCAGTCTGGACAGTTATCAGCCCCAGCATTTT | CASSLDSYQPQHF
TRBJ2-6 | TRBV9 | - | few | TGTGCCAGCAGCCCAAGGGGGTTTGGCGGGGCCAACGTCCTGACTTTC | CASSPRGFGGANVLTF
TRBJ2-6 | TRBV18 | - | - | TGTGCCAGCTCACAGAGCACTGGGGCCAACGTCCTGACTTTC | CASSQSTGANVLTF
TRBJ2-3 | TRBV19 | TRBD2 | - | TGTGCCAGTAGTATAGATCCGCGGGGGGGCCAAGATACGCAGTATTTT | CASSIDPRGGQDTQYF
TRBJ2-3 | TRBV28 | TRBD1 | - | TGTGCAACGCACAGGGGGCGCCCAGATACGCAGTATTTT | CATHRGRPDTQYF
TRBJ2-2 | TRBV15 | - | - | TGTGCCACCAGCAGAGACAGGGCCGGGGAGCTGTTTTTT | CATSRDRAGELFF
TRBJ2-7 | TRBV6-5 | TRBD1 | - | TGTGCCAGCAGGACGATAAACAGGGGTTGGGAGCAGTACTTC | CASRTINRGWEQYF
TRBJ2-2 | TRBV6-1 | TRBD1 | - | TGTGCCAGCAAGAGGACAGGGGGCTCCGGGGAGCTGTTTTTT | CASKRTGGSGELFF
TRBJ2-5 | TRBV10-3 | TRBD1 | - | TGTGCCATCAAAGACAGGGGGGGAGAGACCCAGTACTTC | CAIKDRGGETQYF
TRBJ1-3 | TRBV5-4 | - | few | TGTGCCAGCAGCTTGCGGGGAAACACCATATATTTT | CASSLRGNTIYF
TRBJ2-3 | TRBV7-9 | TRBD2 | - | TGTGCCAGCAGCTTTGGGGCTAGCGGGAGAGCAGATACGCAGTATTTT | CASSFGASGRADTQYF
TRBJ2-7 | TRBV30 | - | few | TGTGCCTGGGCCCAGGACAGCGAGCAGTACTTC | CAWAQDSEQYF
TRBJ2-5 | TRBV10-3 | TRBD1 | - | TGTGCCACTGGGGGACAGGAAGAGACCCAGTACTTC | CATGGQEETQYF
TRBJ1-1 | TRBV7-6 | - | - | TGTGCCAGCAGAGGCACAATGAACACTGAAGCTTTCTTT | CASRGTMNTEAFF
TRBJ1-5 | TRBV19 | TRBD1 | - | TGTGCCAGTCGCACCGGGACAGGGGATCAGCCCCAGCATTTT | CASRTGTGDQPQHF
TRBJ2-1 | TRBV7-8 | TRBD1 | - | TGTGCCAGCAGCTCAGGGGGCCCGCCCTACAATGAGCAGTTCTTC | CASSSGGPPYNEQFF
TRBJ2-3 | TRBV9 | - | - | TGTGCCAGCAGCCCACGTTTGGGGGCGGGGGCCACAGATACGCAGTATTTT | CASSPRLGAGATDTQYF
TRBJ1-1 | TRBV13 | - | - | TGTGCCAGCAGCTTAGGATTAGCTACGGCGTTAAACACTGAAGCTTTCTTT | CASSLGLATALNTEAFF
TRBJ2-7 | TRBV18 | TRBD2 | - | TGTGCCAGCTCACCTCCATCTAGCGGGAGGGCCTCCGAGCAGTACTTC | CASSPPSSGRASEQYF
TRBJ2-7 | TRBV9 | TRBD2 | - | TGTGCCAGCAGCGTAGAGCCGGCGGGGGGGGCATACGAGCAGTACTTC | CASSVEPAGGAYEQYF
TRBJ1-4 | TRBV18 | - | - | TGTGCCAGCTCTCCCGCAAATAATGAAAAACTGTTTTTT | CASSPANNEKLFF
TRBJ2-1 | TRBV30 | - | - | TGTGCCTGCACAACCGGGGGCCAGGGAACGGAGCAGTTCTTC | CACTTGGQGTEQFF
TRBJ2-7 | TRBV19 | - | - | TGTGCCACCAAACCCGGGTTCTCCTACGAGCAGTACTTC | CATKPGFSYEQYF
TRBJ2-7 | TRBV7-9 | TRBD1 | - | TGTGCCAGCAGCTCGGACAGGGGGAATTTCTACGAGCAGTACTTC | CASSSDRGNFYEQYF
TRBJ1-4 | TRBV7-7 | - | - | TGTGCCAGCAGCTTGGGACTGCAGGAAAAACTGTTTTTT | CASSLGLQEKLFF
TRBJ2-3 | TRBV7-9 | TRBD1 | - | TGTGCCAGCAGCTTAGAGGGGACAGGGCACATTACAGATACGCAGTATTTT | CASSLEGTGHITDTQYF
TRBJ1-1 | TRBV19 | - | - | TGTGCCAGTAGTATCCAGGGAGACCTAAATGAAGCTTTCTTT | CASSIQGDLNEAFF
TRBJ2-5 | TRBV5-1 | TRBD2 | once | TGCGCCAGCAGCTTAGCGGGAGGGCAGGAGACCCAGTACTTC | CASSLAGGQETQYF
TRBJ2-5 | TRBV7-2 | - | - | TGTGCCAGCAGCCGATCCTTAGGGGTTGAGACCCAGTACTTC | CASSRSLGVETQYF
TRBJ2-7 | TRBV30 | - | - | TGTGCCTGGAGTCCCCCGAGGGTCCCCTACGAGCAGTACTTC | CAWSPPRVPYEQYF
TRBJ2-1 | TRBV11-2 | - | - | TGTGCCAGCAGCTTTTCTAGCGATGGTTACAATGAGCAGTTCTTC | CASSFSSDGYNEQFF
TRBJ2-1 | TRBV19 | - | few | TGTGCCAGTAGCCGCTCGACGATGAATGAGCAGTTCTTC | CASSRSTMNEQFF
TRBJ1-4 | TRBV6-6 | - | - | TGTGCCAGCAGTTCCCCAGTTTATGAAAAACTGTTTTTT | CASSSPVYEKLFF
TRBJ1-2 | TRBV6-6 | - | - | TGTGCCAGTGCCGACCCCCGTATAAGAGATGGCTACACCTTC | CASADPRIRDGYTF
TRBJ1-1 | TRBV19 | TRBD1 | - | TGTGCCAGTAGTGTTACAGGGGTGGACACTGAAGCTTTCTTT | CASSVTGVDTEAFF
TRBJ1-6 | TRBV30 | TRBD1 | - | TGTGCCTGGAGCAGACCTTCAATAATTGACAGGGATAATTCACCCCTCCACTTT | CAWSRPSIIDRDNSPLHF
TRBJ1-1 | TRBV5-4 | - | - | TGTGCCAGCAGCTCACGCAGGGGTGGTGGCACTGAAGCTTTCTTT | CASSSRRGGGTEAFF
TRBJ2-7 | TRBV9 | - | - | TGTGCCAGCAGCCCCGGACAGCCCGAGGGCATCTACGAGCAGTACTTC | CASSPGQPEGIYEQYF
TRBJ2-1 | TRBV7-2 | - | - | TGTGCCAGCAGCTCGACATTGTACAATGAGCAGTTCTTC | CASSSTLYNEQFF
TRBJ1-1 | TRBV29-1 | - | once | TGCAGCGTTGAGATTGGCAGGGGCACTGAAGCTTTCTTT | CSVEIGRGTEAFF
TRBJ2-2 | TRBV5-1 | - | - | TGCGCCAGCAGCTTGGCCACAGGGATGACCGGGGAGCTGTTTTTT | CASSLATGMTGELFF
TRBJ1-2 | TRBV6-1 | - | - | TGTGCCAGCCTTAGAAAGAACTATGGCTACACCTTC | CASLRKNYGYTF
TRBJ2-5 | TRBV5-1 | - | - | TGCGCCAGCAGCTTGGTAGGTTCAACGGGGGAGACCCAGTACTTC | CASSLVGSTGETQYF
TRBJ2-1 | TRBV5-6 | - | - | TGTGCCAGCACCCGGTGGGGATCGAGCTCCTACAATGAGCAGTTCTTC | CASTRWGSSSYNEQFF
TRBJ2-3 | TRBV30 | - | - | TGTGCCTGGAATCCCGGGGTGATAGGAGATACGCAGTATTTT | CAWNPGVIGDTQYF
TRBJ1-1 | TRBV12-5 | TRBD1 | - | TGTGCTAGTGGTTTGGGGACAGGGGCCACTGAAGCTTTCTTT | CASGLGTGATEAFF